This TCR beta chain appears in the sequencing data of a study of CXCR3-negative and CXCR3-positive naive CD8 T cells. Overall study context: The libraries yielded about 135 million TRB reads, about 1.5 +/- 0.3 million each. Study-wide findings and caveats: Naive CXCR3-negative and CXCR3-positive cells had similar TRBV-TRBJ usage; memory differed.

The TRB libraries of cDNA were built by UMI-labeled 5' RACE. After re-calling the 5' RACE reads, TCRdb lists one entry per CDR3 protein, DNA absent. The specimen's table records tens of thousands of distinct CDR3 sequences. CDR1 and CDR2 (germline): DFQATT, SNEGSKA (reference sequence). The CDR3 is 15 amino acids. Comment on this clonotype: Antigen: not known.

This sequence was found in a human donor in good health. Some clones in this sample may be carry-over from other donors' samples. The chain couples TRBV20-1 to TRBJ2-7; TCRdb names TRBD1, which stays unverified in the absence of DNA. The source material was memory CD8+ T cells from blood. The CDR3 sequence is CSASYPGGGSYEQYF.